The clone carrying this T cell receptor (beta chain) was picked up a small number of times. Its cognate antigen is unknown. A second about 7 to 11 cycle PCR used barcoded and J-beta primers. TCRdb recomputed calls from the 5' RACE reads with MiXCR, one row per CDR3 protein. The table has a few hundred thousand distinct CDR3 sequences, around 27% seen once. The data were obtained in a study of blood T cells in healthy people across ages. For the study at large: The template switching approach captured approximately one barcoded beta molecule for every two T cells. Study conclusions and caveats: Not knowing donor CMV status may have confounded expanded clonotype changes.

The germline V gene has CDR1 SGHKS and CDR2 YYEKEE (reference sequence). The CDR3 is 14 amino acids. V was pared by 1 base and J by 4 bases, with 6 bases between. The V call is TRBV5-5, the J call TRBJ1-6; unclear D gene. The clonotype originates from a woman aged 70-85 years in good health. The sample was blood. The DNA of the CDR3 is TGTGCCAGCAGCTTGTACCAGTATAATTCACCCCTCCACTTT. Amino acid sequence: CASSLYQYNSPLHF.